This T cell receptor beta chain is from a study of T cell changes during pregnancy in multiple sclerosis. The CDR3 covers 12 residues. This table comes from immunoSEQ multiplex PCR, and its TCRdb copy is limited to in-frame clones, with some not included. The sample has roughly 65,000 clones, more than 75% seen once. The sequenced sample was peripheral blood, obtained in the third trimester of pregnancy. This chain uses TRBV21-1 with TRBJ1-1; the table's D call, TRBD1, was not checked against the DNA. TRBV21-1 is described as a pseudogene. This TCR came from a female donor in good health, enrolled as a control in a pregnancy study. CDR3 bases: TGTGCCAGCAGCGTACGACAGGGGGAAGCTTTCTTT. It specifies CASSVRQGEAFF.